Below, 14 T cell receptor beta chains from the same sample are listed, as sequenced in a study of T-cell memory formation after mild COVID-19. TCRdb redid the calling of the 5' RACE reads with MiXCR, one entry per CDR3 protein. In the table there are roughly 300,000 distinct CDR3 sequences, approximately 15% of which are singletons. Material: PBMCs or a T cell subset sorted from them (not recorded which). The receptors originated from a man younger than 30 who had mild COVID-19 (a few samples of this study predate the infection). Cell type and time point are not known.

This clonotype was detected only a few times. The chain recombines TRBV4-1 with TRBJ1-4, with unresolved D. Between the trimmed V and J ends, which lost 4 bases and 4 bases, there was a span of 19 bases. Germline V CDR1 and CDR2: MGHRA, YSYEKL. This CDR3 has 17 residues. CDR3 in DNA: TGCGCCAGCAGCCCCAGGTCCCGTGGACGCGATAATGAAAAACTGTTTTTT. Amino acids: CASSPRSRGRDNEKLFF.

The rearrangement uses TRBV10-2 and TRBJ1-2; 7 nucleotides align to TRBD1. Germline V gives CDR1 WSHSY, CDR2 SAAADI. The CDR3 is made up of 14 amino acids. V was pared by 7 bases and J by 3 bases, with 8 bases of the junction left unmatched. The DNA for the CDR3 is TGCGCCAGCATCCCAATCCAGGGGGACTATGGCTACACCTTC. Amino acid sequence: CASIPIQGDYGYTF.

The chain recombines TRBV28 with TRBJ1-5, with no clear D. With 6 bases removed from V and 7 bases from J, the gap between germline ends came to 16 bases. The germline CDR1 and CDR2 sequences are MDHEN and SYDVKM. CDR3 size: 14 residues. CDR3 protein: CASSSFLPGQPQHF. DNA of the CDR3: TGTGCCAGCAGCTCATTCCTGCCGGGCCAGCCCCAGCATTTT.

V gene TRBV9 combines with J gene TRBJ2-5; D not certain. The CDR3 loop spans 13 amino acids. Trimming shortened V by 1 base and J by 2 bases, and 6 bases separated the two germline ends. Germline CDR1 reads SGDLS; CDR2 reads YYNGEE. In DNA form, the CDR3 reads TGTGCCAGCAGCGTACACCCTCAAGAGACCCAGTACTTC. This encodes CASSVHPQETQYF.

This chain connects TRBV15 to TRBJ2-1; 10 nucleotides match TRBD1. CDR1 is LNHNV, CDR2 YYDKDF, per germline (reference sequence). The ends lost 3 bases at V and 5 bases at J; junction bases unmatched: 10. CDR3 size: 17 residues. CDR3 loop: CATSRVLAGQGNNEQFF. Written as DNA, the CDR3 is TGTGCCACCAGCAGGGTATTGGCGGGACAGGGGAACAATGAGCAGTTCTTC.

The V call is TRBV6-1, the J call TRBJ1-1, with 7 bases matching TRBD1. This CDR3 has 14 amino acids. The junction had 6 bases not matched to a gene; V was cut back by 8 bases and J by 0 bases. CDR1 and CDR2 (germline): MNHNS, SASEGT. CDR3 in DNA: TGTGCCAGCTGGACGGGACAGATGAACACTGAAGCTTTCTTT. Translated: CASWTGQMNTEAFF.

This chain uses TRBV7-8 with TRBJ1-4; D may be TRBD1 (6 bases). V lost 4 bases and J 3 bases, leaving 9 bases between the germline ends. Germline V gene data show CDR1 as SGHVS and CDR2 as FQNEAQ. The CDR3 extends over 14 amino acids. As DNA, the CDR3 is TGTGCCAGCAGCTCCAGGGGATCTAATGAAAAACTGTTTTTT. Translation gives CASSSRGSNEKLFF. Full variable domain (rest looked up from reference TRBV7-8 and TRBJ1-4): GAGVSQSPRYKVAKRGQDVALRCDPISGHVSLFWYQQALGQGPEFLTYFQNEAQLDKSGLPSDRFFAERPEGSVSTLKIQRTQQEDSAVYLCASSSRGSNEKLFFGSGTQLSVL.

The chain uses TRBV6-2 or TRBV6-3 and TRBJ2-1; perhaps D is TRBD1 or TRBD2 (6 bases each). Germline V gene sequence: CDR1 MNHEY, CDR2 SVGEGT. This CDR3 is 16 amino acids long. V was pared by 6 bases and J by 1 base, with 16 bases between. The CDR3 loop reads CASREPLGGSYNEQFF. The DNA for the CDR3 is TGTGCCAGCAGAGAGCCCCTAGGGGGGTCCTACAATGAGCAGTTCTTC.

This clonotype was detected only a few times. V gene TRBV5-4 combines with J gene TRBJ2-1; 7 nucleotides match TRBD1. Germline CDR1 and CDR2: SGHNT and YYREEE (reference sequence). With V trimmed by 4 bases and J by 2 bases, 12 bases remained unmatched. This CDR3 region has 17 residues. CDR3 nucleotides: TGTGCCAGCAGCCCATACAACAGGGGCGGCGCCTACAATGAGCAGTTCTTC. Amino acids: CASSPYNRGGAYNEQFF.

This clonotype has only a few counts. V and J are TRBV18 and TRBJ2-3, with D perhaps TRBD2 (5 bases). V lost 3 bases to trimming and J lost 3 bases, with 7 bases between them. Germline CDR1 and CDR2: KGHSH and LQKENI. This CDR3 is 13 amino acids long. The CDR3 nucleotides read TGTGCCAGCTCACCGACTACGACAGATACGCAGTATTTT. Protein sequence: CASSPTTTDTQYF.

Only a few counts were recorded for this clonotype. The chain carries TRBV7-2 and TRBJ2-3; D is unclear. V was shortened by 11 bases and J by 3 bases, with 18 bases between the two germline ends. Germline V gene lookup returns CDR1 SGHTA and CDR2 FQGNSA. The CDR3 is made up of 14 amino acids. This CDR3 is CALEGNRVTDTQYF. In nucleotides, the CDR3 is TGTGCCCTCGAAGGGAATCGGGTGACAGATACGCAGTATTTT. Variable domain in full (rest from reference TRBV7-2 and TRBJ2-3): GAGVSQSPSNKVTEKGKDVELRCDPISGHTALYWYRQSLGQGLEFLIYFQGNSAPDKSGLPSDRFSAERTGGSVSTLTIQRTQQEDSAVYLCALEGNRVTDTQYFGPGTRLTVL.

This clonotype appeared a few times. V and J are TRBV7-8 and TRBJ2-1, with 11 nucleotides matching TRBD2. Trimming cost V 3 bases and J 5 bases; bases outside gene matches: 3. Germline loops: CDR1 SGHVS, CDR2 FQNEAQ. The CDR3 consists of 15 residues. Here the CDR3 reads CASSLRLAGNNEQFF. DNA of the CDR3: TGTGCCAGCAGCTTGAGACTAGCGGGGAACAATGAGCAGTTCTTC. The full variable domain, in which reference TRBV7-8 and TRBJ2-1 provide the parts outside the CDR3, is GAGVSQSPRYKVAKRGQDVALRCDPISGHVSLFWYQQALGQGPEFLTYFQNEAQLDKSGLPSDRFFAERPEGSVSTLKIQRTQQEDSAVYLCASSLRLAGNNEQFFGPGTRLTVL.

This clonotype came up a few times. V usage is TRBV7-2 and J usage is TRBJ2-3, with 11 bases matching TRBD2. CDR1 SGHTA and CDR2 FQGNSA come from the germline V gene. The trim removed 3 bases at V and 0 bases at J, leaving 5 bases unmatched. There are 17 residues in the CDR3. CDR3 in amino acids: CASSFPVAGGSTDTQYF. CDR3 DNA sequence: TGTGCCAGCAGCTTCCCGGTAGCGGGGGGGAGCACAGATACGCAGTATTTT.

This rearrangement joins TRBV5-1 to TRBJ2-3; 13 nucleotides line up with TRBD2. This CDR3 spans 14 amino acids. Germline CDR1 is SGHRS and CDR2 is YFSETQ. The CDR3 loop is CGGLAGSNTDTQYF. The CDR3 DNA reads TGCGGGGGACTAGCGGGGTCTAACACAGATACGCAGTATTTT.